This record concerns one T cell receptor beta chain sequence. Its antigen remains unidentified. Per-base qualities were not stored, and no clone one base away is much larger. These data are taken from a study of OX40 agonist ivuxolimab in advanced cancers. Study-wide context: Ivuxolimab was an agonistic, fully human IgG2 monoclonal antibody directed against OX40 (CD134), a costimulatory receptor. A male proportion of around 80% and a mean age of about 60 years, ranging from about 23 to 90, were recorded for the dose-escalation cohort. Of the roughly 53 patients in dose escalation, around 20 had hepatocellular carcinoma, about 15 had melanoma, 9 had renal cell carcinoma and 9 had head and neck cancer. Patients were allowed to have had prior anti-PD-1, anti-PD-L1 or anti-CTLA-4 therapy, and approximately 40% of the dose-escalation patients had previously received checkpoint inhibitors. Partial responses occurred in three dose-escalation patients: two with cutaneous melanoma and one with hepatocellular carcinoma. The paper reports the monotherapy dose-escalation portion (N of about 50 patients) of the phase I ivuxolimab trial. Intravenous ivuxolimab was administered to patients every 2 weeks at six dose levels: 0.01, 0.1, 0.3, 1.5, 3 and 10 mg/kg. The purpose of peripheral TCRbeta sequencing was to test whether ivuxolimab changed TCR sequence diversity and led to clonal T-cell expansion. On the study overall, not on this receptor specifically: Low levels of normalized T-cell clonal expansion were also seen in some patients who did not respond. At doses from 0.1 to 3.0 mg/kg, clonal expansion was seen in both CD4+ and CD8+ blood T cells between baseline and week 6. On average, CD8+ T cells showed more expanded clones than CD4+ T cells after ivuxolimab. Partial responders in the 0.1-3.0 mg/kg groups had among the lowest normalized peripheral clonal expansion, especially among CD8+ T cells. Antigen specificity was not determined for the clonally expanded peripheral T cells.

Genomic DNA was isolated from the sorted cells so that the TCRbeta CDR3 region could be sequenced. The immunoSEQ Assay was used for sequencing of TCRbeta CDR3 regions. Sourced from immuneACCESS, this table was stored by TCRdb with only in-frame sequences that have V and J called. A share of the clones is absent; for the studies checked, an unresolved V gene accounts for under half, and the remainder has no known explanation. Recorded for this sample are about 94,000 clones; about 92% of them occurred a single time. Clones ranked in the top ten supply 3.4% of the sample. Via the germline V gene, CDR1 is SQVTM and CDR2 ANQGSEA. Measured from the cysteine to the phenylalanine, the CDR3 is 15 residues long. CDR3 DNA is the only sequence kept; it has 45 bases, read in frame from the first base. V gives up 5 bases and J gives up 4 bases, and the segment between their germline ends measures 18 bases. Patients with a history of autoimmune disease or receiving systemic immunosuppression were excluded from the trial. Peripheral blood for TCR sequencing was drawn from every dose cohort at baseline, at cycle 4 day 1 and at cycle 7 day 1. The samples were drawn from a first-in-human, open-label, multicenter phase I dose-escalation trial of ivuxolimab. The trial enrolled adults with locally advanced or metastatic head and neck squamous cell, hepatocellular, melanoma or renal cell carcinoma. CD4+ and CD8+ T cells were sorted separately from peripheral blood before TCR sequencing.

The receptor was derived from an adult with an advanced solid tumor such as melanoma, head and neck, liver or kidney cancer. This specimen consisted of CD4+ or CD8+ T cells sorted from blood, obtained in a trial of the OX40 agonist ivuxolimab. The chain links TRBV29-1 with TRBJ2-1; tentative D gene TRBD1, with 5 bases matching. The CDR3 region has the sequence CSVTPLGVGYNEQFF. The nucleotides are TGCAGCGTTACCCCGTTAGGGGTCGGTTACAATGAGCAGTTCTTC.